The entry below gives a single T cell receptor (beta chain) sequence along with its context. The specificity of this receptor is unknown. Nothing much larger sits one base from this clone, and base qualities are not available. High-throughput TCR beta sequencing profiled peripheral blood CD8+ and CD4+ T cells from healthy donors, Susac syndrome patients and multiple sclerosis patients. Treatment-naive patients with stable or active relapsing-remitting disease fulfilling revised McDonald criteria were used as multiple sclerosis controls. Bulk CD8+ and CD4+ T cells were purified by magnetic negative isolation, whereas CD8+ TEMRA cells were enriched by FACS. Blood was drawn into EDTA tubes, processed within 24 hours, and PBMCs were isolated by density gradient centrifugation. PBMCs destined for TCR sequencing were cryopreserved in liquid nitrogen and later thawed in a 37 °C water bath. The sorted or isolated CD4+, CD8+ and CD8+ TEMRA cells reached a purity of at least 90%.

RNA was extracted with the RNeasy kit and roughly 0.5 to 1 ug was reverse transcribed using random hexamers. The immunoSEQ multiplex PCR assay, which covers 54 Vbeta and 13 Jbeta segments, was used to amplify TCR beta CDR3 regions. PCR amplification bias was corrected using a synthetic template baseline for primer optimization and computational correction. Turning to the authors' computational methods: Reads were annotated to V, D and J genes per IMGT and analyzed with immunoSEQ Analyzer, keeping only productive sequences. Clonality was calculated as one minus the Shannon entropy normalized by log2 of the number of productive unique sequences. For each patient and control, public and private clones were evaluated among the 100 most prevalent clones. A clone was defined as Susac-specific if it was absent from the healthy and MS cohorts, from roughly 990 published viral clones and from other ImmuneACCESS disease sequences. Starting from the raw public reads, TCRdb applied fastp trimming at Q25, assembled clones with MiXCR and retained in-frame beta chains. Rows matching on CDR3 protein sequence are summarized as one entry with the most common DNA and genes. TCRdb, not the original authors, processed these V and J calls. The sample table lists some 260,000 distinct CDR3 sequences, roughly 85% of them with a count of one. Around 0.11% of the sample is in the top ten clones.

The record originates from a study of CD8 T cells in Susac syndrome (dated by TCRdb to between 2018 and 2021). Some background on the complete study: Whether CD8+ T cell activation and differentiation in Susac syndrome was antigen driven was tested using repertoire sequencing. The clonality of the CD8+ T cell repertoire was compared across about a dozen healthy donors, about 14 Susac syndrome patients and around 16 multiple sclerosis patients.

Counted from cysteine to phenylalanine, this CDR3 has 14 amino acids. Just the 42-base CDR3 DNA is kept, in frame starting at base 1. V gives up 6 bases and J gives up 3 bases, and the segment between their germline ends measures 12 bases. Reading the germline V gene (reference sequence) gives CDR1 LNHDA and CDR2 SQIVND. Study-wide findings and limitations: The number of individuals in the TCR sequencing and HLA analysis was recognized as being relatively small.

The V and J segments used are TRBV19 and TRBJ1-5; the D gene cannot be named for sure. The sample comprised CD8+ T cells from PBMCs. The receptor's source is a human donor with multiple sclerosis. The bases read TGTGCCAGTAGCCCTGGGTATGACAATCAGCCCCAGCATTTT. This gives the protein CASSPGYDNQPQHF.